Listed below are T cell receptor beta chains from one sample, sequenced in a study of T cell repertoires in cytomegalovirus infection. TCRdb re-called the reads through MiXCR, storing one row per CDR3 protein. The sample holds some 560,000 distinct CDR3 sequences, 40% seen once. For these TCRs, the target antigens are not known. This specimen was cultured PBMCs, taken from culture after CMV antigen stimulation. Source of these receptors: a human donor in good health (CMV status not recorded). Some clones in this sample may be carry-over from other donors' samples. CDR3s include the opening cysteine and the closing phenylalanine or tryptophan. A D gene is named only where the DNA matches it firmly.

D gene: .
J gene: TRBJ1-1
V gene: TRBV7-2
CDR3 protein: CASSPLRDQRAEAFF

D gene: .
J gene: TRBJ2-3
V gene: TRBV25-1
CDR3 protein: CASSELEKGPDTQYF

D gene: .
J gene: TRBJ2-6
V gene: TRBV7-6
CDR3 protein: CASSLEVRSSGANVLTF

D gene: TRBD2
J gene: TRBJ2-7
V gene: TRBV11-2
CDR3 protein: CASSFGLANEQYF

D gene: .
J gene: TRBJ2-7
V gene: TRBV19
CDR3 protein: CASSIGLTYEQYF

D gene: .
J gene: TRBJ1-6
V gene: TRBV4-1
CDR3 protein: CASSQDLDSPLHF

D gene: .
J gene: TRBJ2-3
V gene: TRBV7-9
CDR3 protein: CASSFQRSSTDTQYF

D gene: TRBD1
J gene: TRBJ2-7
V gene: TRBV11-2
CDR3 protein: CASSLEGTGVYEQYF

D gene: .
J gene: TRBJ1-1
V gene: TRBV6-1
CDR3 protein: CASSGTVQNTEAFF

D gene: TRBD2
J gene: TRBJ2-3
V gene: TRBV20-1
CDR3 protein: CSARAASGRRWTDTQYF

D gene: .
J gene: TRBJ1-5
V gene: TRBV27
CDR3 protein: CASSHPWAYNQPQHF

D gene: .
J gene: TRBJ2-1
V gene: TRBV29-1
CDR3 protein: CSVVRVDEQFF

D gene: TRBD2
J gene: TRBJ2-3
V gene: TRBV7-8
CDR3 protein: CASSRRLRAGGALDTQYF

D gene: .
J gene: TRBJ1-1
V gene: TRBV7-9
CDR3 protein: CASSRASRELIHF

D gene: .
J gene: TRBJ2-5
V gene: TRBV10-3
CDR3 protein: CAISSSGTIETQYF

D gene: TRBD1
J gene: TRBJ1-2
V gene: TRBV6-1
CDR3 protein: CASSALDRAGYGYTF

D gene: TRBD1
J gene: TRBJ2-7
V gene: TRBV27
CDR3 protein: CASRAGQGIMYEQYF

D gene: TRBD1
J gene: TRBJ1-1
V gene: TRBV4-1
CDR3 protein: CASSPYRGQGTEAFF

D gene: .
J gene: TRBJ1-5
V gene: TRBV12-5
CDR3 protein: CASGLAEHFRDGNYHSNQPQHF

D gene: .
J gene: TRBJ2-2
V gene: TRBV2
CDR3 protein: CASRQRRPNTGELFF

D gene: TRBD2
J gene: TRBJ2-3
V gene: TRBV7-8
CDR3 protein: CASSLLAGGPDTQYF

D gene: TRBD2
J gene: TRBJ2-1
V gene: TRBV7-2
CDR3 protein: CASSLVSGGDNEQFF

D gene: TRBD1
J gene: TRBJ2-1
V gene: TRBV9
CDR3 protein: CASSVGRQGGEQFF

D gene: .
J gene: TRBJ2-7
V gene: TRBV20-1
CDR3 protein: CSAFPPSGAYEQYF

D gene: TRBD1
J gene: TRBJ2-1
V gene: TRBV5-4
CDR3 protein: CASRSMTGVYDEQFF

D gene: .
J gene: TRBJ2-5
V gene: TRBV27
CDR3 protein: CASSPLGLGTQYF

D gene: .
J gene: TRBJ2-2
V gene: TRBV7-2
CDR3 protein: CASSLDGSDRRGLWSAGELFF

D gene: TRBD1
J gene: TRBJ1-2
V gene: TRBV5-1
CDR3 protein: CASSPWTGGYGYTF

D gene: .
J gene: TRBJ2-3
V gene: TRBV7-8
CDR3 protein: CASSYRTFGTDTQYF

D gene: TRBD2
J gene: TRBJ2-1
V gene: TRBV12-3/TRBV12-4
CDR3 protein: CASSPTSGTSNEQFF

D gene: TRBD1
J gene: TRBJ2-5
V gene: TRBV7-2
CDR3 protein: CASSSRGQGARETQYF

D gene: TRBD2
J gene: TRBJ2-7
V gene: TRBV7-2
CDR3 protein: CASSTLWTSLAYEQYF

D gene: .
J gene: TRBJ2-7
V gene: TRBV7-8
CDR3 protein: CASSLIAGSYEQYF

D gene: .
J gene: TRBJ1-2
V gene: TRBV29-1
CDR3 protein: CSVDGGVSYRDGYTF

D gene: .
J gene: TRBJ1-5
V gene: TRBV7-2
CDR3 protein: CASSPNAGFQPQHF

D gene: .
J gene: TRBJ2-2
V gene: TRBV25-1
CDR3 protein: CASQQGSPGELFF

D gene: .
J gene: TRBJ2-1
V gene: TRBV20-1
CDR3 protein: CSASDPYNEQFF

D gene: TRBD2
J gene: TRBJ2-1
V gene: TRBV20-1
CDR3 protein: CSAAPGTSGGGGQFF

D gene: .
J gene: TRBJ2-3
V gene: TRBV20-1
CDR3 protein: CSAREYWRETYYTDTQYF

D gene: TRBD2
J gene: TRBJ2-3
V gene: TRBV7-8
CDR3 protein: CASSSRLGTRGDTQYF

D gene: .
J gene: TRBJ2-2
V gene: TRBV7-6
CDR3 protein: CASSKDQKGVGELFF

D gene: TRBD2
J gene: TRBJ2-1
V gene: TRBV7-4
CDR3 protein: CASSLVPGGSGNEQFF

D gene: .
J gene: TRBJ1-1
V gene: TRBV12-3/TRBV12-4
CDR3 protein: CASRPTGWTEAFF

D gene: .
J gene: TRBJ2-3
V gene: TRBV6-5
CDR3 protein: CASSYYSASNTDTQYF

D gene: .
J gene: TRBJ2-1
V gene: TRBV29-1
CDR3 protein: CSVEFPGLQRFF

D gene: .
J gene: TRBJ2-5
V gene: TRBV20-1
CDR3 protein: CSARADMVNVETQYF

D gene: .
J gene: TRBJ1-5
V gene: TRBV4-2
CDR3 protein: CASSQDFNQPQHF

D gene: .
J gene: TRBJ2-2
V gene: TRBV7-2
CDR3 protein: CASRYAGELFF

D gene: TRBD2
J gene: TRBJ2-3
V gene: TRBV11-2
CDR3 protein: CASSPPGGRQVDTQYF

D gene: .
J gene: TRBJ2-1
V gene: TRBV9
CDR3 protein: CASSVDGGGPNNEQFF

D gene: TRBD1
J gene: TRBJ1-1
V gene: TRBV27
CDR3 protein: CASSVYRGLEAEAFF